Listed here are 31 T cell receptor beta chains from one sample, sequenced in a study of blood T cell repertoires in COVID-19. Sequenced by immunoSEQ multiplex PCR; TCRdb stores in-frame clones only, minus some. The repertoire includes over 250,000 clones, 75% to 95% of them detected once, and 2.6% sits in the top ten. Material for sequencing was peripheral blood. These receptors were obtained from a person under 35 with COVID-19, enrolled during active disease.

As to this clone: A junction boundary mismatches the germline segment, possibly from a read error. The CDR3: CASSLGTSGTYEQYF. The CDR3 bases are TGTGCCAGCAGTTTAGGGACTAGCGGTACCTACGAGCAGTACTTC. This rearrangement joins TRBV7-2 to TRBJ2-7; 11 bases match TRBD2. Germline CDR1 is SGHTA and CDR2 is FQGNSA. CDR3 length equals 15 residues. Looking up the rest from reference TRBV7-2 and TRBJ2-7 gives the full variable domain: GAGVSQSPSNKVTEKGKDVELRCDPISGHTALYWYRQSLGQGLEFLIYFQGNSAPDKSGLPSDRFSAERTGGSVSTLTIQRTQQEDSAVYLCASSLGTSGTYEQYFGPGTRLTVT.

The rearrangement links TRBV30 to TRBJ2-5, with 7 bases fitting TRBD1. The germline gives CDR1 GTSNPN, CDR2 SVGIG (reference sequence). The J segment lost 6 bases and the V segment lost 0 bases, leaving 7 bases of the junction unmatched. CDR3 length equals 14 residues. The CDR3 DNA reads as TGTGCCTGGAGTGTAGCTTCAGGGGGACAGACCCAGTACTTC. It specifies CAWSVASGGQTQYF.

The gene calls are TRBV28 and TRBJ2-7; D is possibly TRBD2 (7 bases). The V end lost 7 bases, the J end lost 2 bases, and 15 bases lay between the germline ends. Per the germline V gene, CDR1 is MDHEN and CDR2 is SYDVKM. This CDR3 spans 14 amino acids. The CDR3 DNA is TGTGCCAGCAAAAGGGGGAGGGAAACCTACGAGCAGTACTTC. This sequence encodes CASKRGRETYEQYF.

The CDR3 reads CASSMGQTSGANVLTF. CDR3 sequence (DNA): TGTGCCAGCTCAATGGGACAGACCTCTGGGGCCAACGTCCTGACTTTC. V gene TRBV18 combines with J gene TRBJ2-6; TRBD1 aligns across 7 bases. The CDR3 loop spans 16 amino acids. Germline V CDR1 and CDR2: KGHSH, LQKENI. J lost 0 bases, V lost 5 bases, and 4 bases had no gene match.

The rearrangement joins TRBV6-1 to TRBJ2-5; maybe TRBD2 (6 bases). Looked up from germline, CDR1 is MNHNS and CDR2 is SASEGT. V was cut by 2 bases and J by 5 bases, with 15 bases left in between. The CDR3 spans 15 residues. The CDR3 sequence is CASSEMSGVGETQYF. The CDR3 DNA reads TGTGCCAGCAGTGAAATGTCGGGAGTGGGGGAGACCCAGTACTTC.

This chain joins TRBV4-1 and TRBJ2-1, with a tentative D call TRBD2 (6 bases). Trimming left V 5 bases short and J 8 bases short, with 22 bases between. Germline values: CDR1 MGHRA, CDR2 YSYEKL. This CDR3 spans 16 amino acids. CDR3 DNA sequence: TGCGCCAGCAGCTCTCAGTTTCTAGCGATCAGGTATGAGCAGTTCTTC. It codes for CASSSQFLAIRYEQFF.

This chain connects TRBV4-3 to TRBJ1-2; no reliable D call. This CDR3 is built from 15 residues. Germline values: CDR1 LGHNA, CDR2 YSLEER. Between the trimmed V and J ends, which lost 0 bases and 6 bases, there was a span of 14 bases. The CDR3 region has the DNA TGCGCCAGCAGCCAAGAAGTCTTCCAGGAAGATGGCTACACCTTC. Translated, it gives CASSQEVFQEDGYTF.

This clone was seen a few times. The chain is built from TRBV5-1 and TRBJ2-1, with D maybe TRBD2 (5 bases). Looked up from germline, CDR1 is SGHRS and CDR2 is YFSETQ. V was clipped by 3 bases and J by 9 bases, with 13 bases between them. The CDR3 is 13 amino acids. The CDR3 here is CASSSYGLGEQFF. DNA for the CDR3: TGCGCCAGCAGCTCCTACGGACTGGGTGAGCAGTTCTTC.

In its sample, this clone was seen once. The chain has TRBV19 and TRBJ1-3; 8 bases agree with TRBD1. The CDR3 spans 14 residues. The V segment lost 8 bases and the J segment 3 bases; nucleotides outside the gene matches: 6. Germline-derived CDR1 and CDR2 are LNHDA and SQIVND (reference sequence). DNA for the CDR3: TGTGCCAGTGAGCAGGGGGCAGGTGGAAACACCATATATTTT. It codes for CASEQGAGGNTIYF.

The chain has TRBV30 and TRBJ2-7; D gene ambiguous. The V end was cut by 0 bases, the J end by 7 bases, with 7 bases between. Germline loops: CDR1 GTSNPN, CDR2 SVGIG (reference sequence). This CDR3 has 11 amino acids. CDR3 nucleotides: TGTGCCTGGAGTGTACAATGGGAGCAGTACTTC. Protein product: CAWSVQWEQYF.

This chain joins TRBV6-6 and TRBJ2-5; D gene unclear. Germline lookup yields CDR1 MNHNY and CDR2 SVGAGI (reference sequence). V was pared by 4 bases and J by 5 bases, with 11 bases between. CDR3 length: 13 residues. The CDR3 coding sequence is TGTGCCAGCAGTTCTGAGATACGGGAGACCCAGTACTTC. This sequence encodes CASSSEIRETQYF.

The chain links TRBV27 to TRBJ2-2; 8 nucleotides align to TRBD1. V was clipped by 4 bases and J by 0 bases; unmatched bases: 10. Germline assignment: CDR1 MNHEY and CDR2 SMNVEV (reference sequence). This CDR3 is 18 amino acids long. The CDR3 DNA is TGTGCCAGCAGTTCACACAGGGGGGAATATACGAACACCGGGGAGCTGTTTTTT. It specifies CASSSHRGEYTNTGELFF.

This chain uses TRBV28 with TRBJ1-2; 9 positions match TRBD1. CDR3 length equals 15 residues. Germline CDR1 and CDR2: MDHEN and SYDVKM. Trimming took 6 bases from V and 2 from J; bases not matched to a gene: 7. CDR3 sequence (DNA): TGTGCCAGCAGGGCTCAGGACAGGGGAAACTATGGCTACACCTTC. Its translation is CASRAQDRGNYGYTF.

The chain is built from TRBV15 and TRBJ2-5, with 7 bases aligning to TRBD2. Germline CDR1 LNHNV, CDR2 YYDKDF (reference sequence). The V segment lost 1 base and the J segment 4 bases; nucleotides outside the gene matches: 12. The CDR3 totals 17 residues. The CDR3 region is CATSRGVKRVAGETQYF. In DNA form, the CDR3 reads TGTGCCACCAGCAGAGGAGTCAAGCGCGTAGCGGGAGAGACCCAGTACTTC.

The rearrangement links TRBV5-6 to TRBJ1-5, with 11 nucleotides matching TRBD1. The length of the CDR3 is 15 residues. From germline, CDR1 is SGHDT and CDR2 YYEEEE. The ends lost 2 bases at V and 7 bases at J; junction bases unmatched: 5. The CDR3 protein is CASSFGQGAQQPQHF. The DNA for the CDR3 is TGTGCCAGCAGCTTTGGACAGGGGGCGCAGCAGCCCCAGCATTTT.

The chain's CDR3 is CASSYGGAAETQYF. For the CDR3, the DNA is TGTGCCAGCAGCTACGGGGGAGCTGCGGAGACCCAGTACTTC. The V gene is TRBV5-4, the J gene TRBJ2-5, with D perhaps TRBD2 (6 bases). Germline V gives CDR1 SGHNT, CDR2 YYREEE (reference sequence). V lost 3 bases to trimming and J lost 5 bases, with 14 bases between them. CDR3 length equals 14 residues.

The rearrangement links TRBV9 to TRBJ2-3, with 15 bases lining up with TRBD2. V was clipped by 4 bases and J by 3 bases; unmatched bases: 6. The CDR3 consists of 17 residues. CDR1 is SGDLS and CDR2 is YYNGEE in the germline V gene. The CDR3 sequence: CASSQGTSGRKTDTQYF. The CDR3 region has the DNA TGTGCCAGCAGCCAGGGGACTAGCGGGAGGAAGACAGATACGCAGTATTTT.

The table lists this clone with a count of one. The rearrangement uses TRBV9 and TRBJ1-2; TRBD1 might be the D (5 bases). This CDR3 has 15 residues. Trimming shortened V by 0 bases and J by 0 bases, and 9 bases separated the two germline ends. Per germline, CDR1 SGDLS and CDR2 YYNGEE. The CDR3 is CASSVEQGTNYGYTF. Written as DNA, the CDR3 is TGTGCCAGCAGCGTAGAGCAGGGAACTAACTATGGCTACACCTTC.

The rearrangement joins TRBV5-5 to TRBJ2-3, with TRBD1 identical over 8 bases. V lost 5 bases and J lost 2; bases outside the gene matches: 7. The V gene's germline CDR1 is SGHKS and CDR2 YYEKEE (reference sequence). The CDR3 sequence is 15 residues long. The CDR3 nucleotides are TGTGCCAGCAGGTCTGAGACAGGGGTCACAGATACGCAGTATTTT. This sequence encodes CASRSETGVTDTQYF.

The CDR3 nucleotides are TGTGCCAGCAGTGACATGACAGGGTCTGGGGCCAACGTCCTGACTTTC. Protein sequence: CASSDMTGSGANVLTF. The chain links TRBV6-2 or TRBV6-3 to TRBJ2-6, with 7 bases identical to TRBD1. Germline loops: CDR1 MNHEY, CDR2 SVGEGT. V was clipped by 5 bases and J by 1 base; unmatched bases: 5. The CDR3 consists of 16 residues.

This chain connects TRBV10-3 to TRBJ2-5; 8 nucleotides line up with TRBD1. CDR1 ENHRY and CDR2 SYGVKD come from the germline V gene. This CDR3 contains 13 residues. Trimming removed 6 bases from V and 5 bases from J; junction bases left unmatched: 5. Written as DNA, the CDR3 is TGTGCCATCAGCCGACAGGGGTGGGAGACCCAGTACTTC. It codes for CAISRQGWETQYF.

This rearrangement joins TRBV5-3 to TRBJ1-6; TRBD1 agrees at 8 bases. TRBV5-3 is placed among ORFs of uncertain function. V was clipped by 5 bases and J by 5 bases; unmatched bases: 9. CDR3 length equals 16 residues. The CDR3: CARRGQGAGNNSPLHF. CDR3 in DNA: TGTGCCAGAAGGGGCCAGGGGGCGGGTAATAATTCACCCCTCCACTTT.

This clone was detected only once. The rearrangement joins TRBV19 to TRBJ1-5, with TRBD1 identical over 8 bases. The germline gives CDR1 LNHDA, CDR2 SQIVND (reference sequence). The junction had 6 bases not matched to a gene; V was cut back by 7 bases and J by 7 bases. CDR3 length: 13 amino acids. The chain's CDR3 is CASNSQGGQPQHF. As DNA, the CDR3 is TGTGCCAGTAACTCACAGGGGGGACAGCCCCAGCATTTT.

This sequence joins TRBV5-1 and TRBJ2-3, with 9 positions matching TRBD2. CDR1 and CDR2 (germline): SGHRS, YFSETQ. This CDR3 is built from 15 residues. V lost 3 bases, J lost 1 base, and 3 bases stayed unmatched. In nucleotides, the CDR3 is TGCGCCAGCAGCTGGGCGGGAGGGGGCACAGATACGCAGTATTTT. Its protein product is CASSWAGGGTDTQYF.

V and J are TRBV6-5 and TRBJ1-1; possibly TRBD1 for D (6 bases). This CDR3 region has 12 residues. The germline V gene has CDR1 MNHEY and CDR2 SVGAGI. V gave up 4 bases and J gave up 6 bases, with 9 bases separating them. The CDR3 DNA follows: TGTGCCAGCAGTTCAGGGGCCCCTGAAGCTTTCTTT. Amino acid sequence: CASSSGAPEAFF.

The rearrangement uses TRBV21-1 and TRBJ2-5; the table calls TRBD2, which could not be checked here. TRBV21-1 is described as a pseudogene. The CDR3 sequence is 15 residues long. For the CDR3, the DNA is TGTGCCAGGACCTCTGCAGGAGGGCGCGGGGAGACCCAGTACTTC. It yields the protein CARTSAGGRGETQYF.

The V and J genes are TRBV5-1 and TRBJ2-1, with D maybe TRBD1 (5 bases). Trimming stripped 2 bases from V and 8 bases from J, with 17 bases between. Germline loops: CDR1 SGHRS, CDR2 YFSETQ. There are 15 residues in the CDR3. As DNA, the CDR3 is TGCGCCAGCAGCTTTAGGGGATTGTTGTTGGATGAGCAGTTCTTC. Its protein is CASSFRGLLLDEQFF.

This rearrangement joins TRBV13 to TRBJ2-1; D not resolved. Trimming removed 1 base from V and 0 bases from J, with 7 bases in between. CDR3 length equals 15 residues. Germline CDR1 PRHDT, CDR2 FYEKMQ (reference sequence). In nucleotides, the CDR3 is TGTGCCAGCAGCTTAGCGGTGAGCTCCTACAATGAGCAGTTCTTC. Translating it yields CASSLAVSSYNEQFF. The full variable domain, in which reference TRBV13 and TRBJ2-1 provide the parts outside the CDR3, is AAGVIQSPRHLIKEKRETATLKCYPIPRHDTVYWYQQGPGQDPQFLISFYEKMQSDKGSIPDRFSAQQFSDYHSELNMSSLELGDSALYFCASSLAVSSYNEQFFGPGTRLTVL.

The J gene is TRBJ2-3, the V gene TRBV4-2, with 14 positions matching TRBD2. Germline V CDR1 and CDR2: LGHNA, YNFKEQ. V shed 4 bases, J shed 6 bases, and the junction held 18 bases outside the gene matches. This CDR3 comprises 20 residues. CDR3 DNA: TGTGCCAGCAGCCGGCTCGGGGGACAGGGGACTAGCGGGAGTGGTGATACGCAGTATTTT. It codes for CASSRLGGQGTSGSGDTQYF.

This sequence joins TRBV5-4 and TRBJ1-1; D is perhaps TRBD1 (5 bases). CDR3 length: 14 residues. Trimming pared 4 bases from V and 0 bases from J, leaving 10 bases between. Germline V gene data show CDR1 as SGHNT and CDR2 as YYREEE (reference sequence). CDR3 bases: TGTGCCAGCAGCGTGGACACCATGAACACTGAAGCTTTCTTT. This translates into CASSVDTMNTEAFF.

This clone was seen just once. CDR3 in DNA: TGTGCCAGCGACAGGGGGTCCTACGAGCAGTACTTC. This sequence encodes CASDRGSYEQYF. The chain carries TRBV2 and TRBJ2-7, with 9 bases fitting TRBD1. In germline, CDR1 is SNHLY, CDR2 FYNNEI. CDR3 size: 12 residues. The ends lost 8 bases at V and 1 base at J; junction bases unmatched: 0.